These T cell receptor beta chains were read from a single sample in a study of cytomegalovirus exposure and HLA in healthy donors. Sequenced by immunoSEQ multiplex PCR; TCRdb stores in-frame clones only, minus some. The sample lists 200,000 to 250,000 clones, more than 75% occurring once. The specimen was PBMCs. These receptors originate from a human donor in good health. Both conserved end residues are part of each CDR3. A D gene is named only where the DNA matches it firmly. Clone size is stated in some rows and not others, as once, few, many or a class when expanded.

d_gene,len,v_gene,abundance,j_gene,CDR3nt,CDR3aa
TRBD1,14,TRBV29-1,-,TRBJ2-7,TGCAGCGTTGTTGAGGGGGCGGCTCCCTTGCGGCAGTACTTC,CSVVEGAAPLRQYF
-,14,TRBV7-9,-,TRBJ2-7,TGTGCCAGCAGCTTAGGGAGGGCCTCCTACGAGCAGTACTTC,CASSLGRASYEQYF
TRBD2,19,TRBV27,-,TRBJ2-2,TGTGCCAGCAGTCCCTGGACTATGCGGGAGTCGTCTGTCGTCGGGGAGCTGTTTTTT,CASSPWTMRESSVVGELFF
TRBD2,15,TRBV5-1,-,TRBJ2-5,TGCGCCAGCAAAACTAGCGGATCCTCCCAAGAGACCCAGTACTTC,CASKTSGSSQETQYF
TRBD2,13,TRBV30,-,TRBJ2-1,TGTGCCTGGAAAAGGACTAGCGCTAATGAGCAGTTCTTC,CAWKRTSANEQFF
TRBD2,14,TRBV7-2,-,TRBJ2-7,TGTGCCAGCAGCTTAGGCGGGAGCGACAACGAGCAGTACTTC,CASSLGGSDNEQYF
TRBD2,17,TRBV5-1,-,TRBJ2-3,TGCGCCAGCAGCTTGTGGGGACTAGCGGGAGACACAGATACGCAGTATTTT,CASSLWGLAGDTDTQYF
TRBD2,17,TRBV2,-,TRBJ2-2,TGTGCCAGCAGGAGATCCTTTAGCGGGGAGAACACCGGGGAGCTGTTTTTT,CASRRSFSGENTGELFF
-,13,TRBV5-8,once,TRBJ2-5,TGTGCCAGCAGCCCTGGGGGCGTCGAGACCCAGTACTTC,CASSPGGVETQYF
-,15,TRBV5-6,-,TRBJ2-1,TGTGCCAGCAGCTTTGGGAGGAGCTCCTACAATGAGCAGTTCTTC,CASSFGRSSYNEQFF
TRBD1,14,TRBV6-5,-,TRBJ1-2,TGTGCCAGCAGCCGGGACAGCCGGAACTATGGCTACACCTTC,CASSRDSRNYGYTF
TRBD2,16,TRBV7-8,-,TRBJ2-2,TGTGCCAGCAGCTTAGTTGCGGGAGGGGACACCGGGGAGCTGTTTTTT,CASSLVAGGDTGELFF
TRBD1,14,TRBV27,-,TRBJ2-7,TGTGCCAGCAGGCTCCGGGACAGGTCCTACGAGCAGTACTTC,CASRLRDRSYEQYF
-,13,TRBV25-1,-,TRBJ2-1,TGTGCCAGCAGTGAATATATGCGCGGGGAGCAGTTCTTC,CASSEYMRGEQFF
TRBD1,13,TRBV10-2,-,TRBJ1-2,TGCGCCAGTCGGACAGGGGAAGCATCTGGCTACACCTTC,CASRTGEASGYTF
-,16,TRBV5-1,few,TRBJ1-1,TGCGCCAGCAGCTTGGCCGTTACAGCCAAAAACACTGAAGCTTTCTTT,CASSLAVTAKNTEAFF
TRBD1,12,TRBV29-1,-,TRBJ1-1,TGCAGCGTTGTTCAGGGGGTCACTGAAGCTTTCTTT,CSVVQGVTEAFF
TRBD1,15,TRBV27,-,TRBJ2-7,TGTGCCAGCACCCCCCGACAGGGCAACTCCTACGAGCAGTACTTC,CASTPRQGNSYEQYF
TRBD1,22,TRBV5-1,-,TRBJ1-5,TGCGCCAGCAGCTGTCCCCCGGACCTACGAAGAAACAGGGGCTATAGCAATCAGCCCCAGCATTTT,CASSCPPDLRRNRGYSNQPQHF
-,15,TRBV5-1,-,TRBJ1-2,TGCGCCAGCAGGCAGGGCCTTGGGGAGGTCTATGGCTACACCTTC,CASRQGLGEVYGYTF
-,14,TRBV5-1,few,TRBJ1-1,TGCGCCAGCAGCTTGCGGGGAGAGGGCACTGAAGCTTTCTTT,CASSLRGEGTEAFF
-,14,TRBV5-1,-,TRBJ1-1,TGCGCCAGCAGCTTTGAGGGTAGCTACACTGAAGCTTTCTTT,CASSFEGSYTEAFF
-,15,TRBV11-2,-,TRBJ2-1,TGTGCCAGCAGCTTGAGGGGGTACTCCTACAATGAGCAGTTCTTC,CASSLRGYSYNEQFF
TRBD2,13,TRBV29-1,-,TRBJ2-1,TGCAGCGTTGCTAGCGGGACCTACAATGAGCAGTTCTTC,CSVASGTYNEQFF
-,12,TRBV29-1,-,TRBJ1-1,TGCAGCGGGGATAGGGGAGGCACTGAAGCTTTCTTT,CSGDRGGTEAFF
TRBD2,14,TRBV28,-,TRBJ2-7,TGTGCCAGCAGTTTTGTTTCTAGCGGTTACGAGCAGTACTTC,CASSFVSSGYEQYF
TRBD1,14,TRBV6-4,-,TRBJ2-7,TGTGCCAGGAACAGACAGGGGAATTCCTACGAGCAGTACTTC,CARNRQGNSYEQYF
-,13,TRBV6-1,once,TRBJ1-1,TGTGCCAGCAGTGATGGCATGAACACTGAAGCTTTCTTT,CASSDGMNTEAFF
TRBD1,14,TRBV6-6,-,TRBJ2-7,TGTGCCAGCATTACCGGGACAGGGTCCTACGAGCAGTACTTC,CASITGTGSYEQYF
-,15,TRBV4-1,-,TRBJ2-5,TGCGCCAGCAGCCAAGTACTAGGTCTCGTCGGAACCCAGTACTTC,CASSQVLGLVGTQYF
TRBD2,14,TRBV5-1,-,TRBJ2-2,TGCGCCAGCAGCTCTAGCGGGAGTCCCGGGGAGCTGTTTTTT,CASSSSGSPGELFF
-,13,TRBV6-6,-,TRBJ1-1,TGTGCCAGCAGTACCCCCAGTCTGCCTGAAGCTTTCTTT,CASSTPSLPEAFF
-,15,TRBV7-2,-,TRBJ1-5,TGTGCCAGCAGCCCAAGACAGACTAGCAATCAGCCCCAGCATTTT,CASSPRQTSNQPQHF
TRBD1,14,TRBV19,-,TRBJ2-4,TGTGCCAGTAGTCCAGGACAGGGGGAAAACATTCAGTACTTC,CASSPGQGENIQYF
TRBD2,17,TRBV19,-,TRBJ2-3,TGTGCCAGTAGCCGAGAGGCTAGCGGGAGAGGCACAGATACGCAGTATTTT,CASSREASGRGTDTQYF
-,16,TRBV19,-,TRBJ2-3,TGTGCCAGTAGTATCCCTCCGGGACTTAACACAGATACGCAGTATTTT,CASSIPPGLNTDTQYF
TRBD1,15,TRBV5-8,-,TRBJ1-2,TGTGCCAGCAGCCTAGGAGGGACAGCAAGGGGCGGCTACACCTTC,CASSLGGTARGGYTF
-,18,TRBV7-2,-,TRBJ2-1,TGTGCCAGCAGCCGGGACTCCTCGCTCGATCTCACATACAATGAGCAGTTCTTC,CASSRDSSLDLTYNEQFF
TRBD1,15,TRBV9,once,TRBJ2-5,TGTGCCAGCAGGGAAGGACAGGGGGCGGGAGAGACCCAGTACTTC,CASREGQGAGETQYF
TRBD2,16,TRBV18,once,TRBJ2-5,TGTGCCAGCTCTACCGGGACTAGCGGGAGCAGGGAGACCCAGTACTTC,CASSTGTSGSRETQYF
-,11,TRBV2,-,TRBJ2-1,TGTGCCAGCAGTGAAGGGTCAGGGCAGTTCTTC,CASSEGSGQFF
TRBD1,19,TRBV5-1,-,TRBJ2-6,TGCGCCAGCAGCTTGTCGCGACAGGGGCTACGCTCTGGGGCCAACGTCCTGACTTTC,CASSLSRQGLRSGANVLTF
-,14,TRBV5-1,once,TRBJ2-3,TGCGCCAGCGCTACTCCTATTGCGGGCCATACGCAGTATTTT,CASATPIAGHTQYF
-,13,TRBV7-9,-,TRBJ1-1,TGTGCCAGCAGCTCGACAGGGAACACTGAAGCTTTCTTT,CASSSTGNTEAFF
-,15,TRBV5-1,-,TRBJ2-1,TGCGCCAGCAGCTTGGTGGCCAATACCTACAATGAGCAGTTCTTC,CASSLVANTYNEQFF
-,15,TRBV4-1,-,TRBJ2-5,TGCGCCAGCAGCCGCGTACCGGGACTTCAAGAGACCCAGTACTTC,CASSRVPGLQETQYF
TRBD2,18,TRBV5-1,-,TRBJ2-1,TGCGCCAGCAGCTTGGCGAGGACTAGCGGGAGGGGGTGGAATGAGCAGTTCTTC,CASSLARTSGRGWNEQFF
TRBD2,19,TRBV28,-,TRBJ2-7,TGTGCCAGCAGTTCACAATTTCCGGGACTAGCGGGGCCCCCCTACGAGCAGTACTTC,CASSSQFPGLAGPPYEQYF
TRBD2,15,TRBV6-1,-,TRBJ2-4,TGTGCCAGCAGTGCTGGGACTAGCGGAGAAAACATTCAGTACTTC,CASSAGTSGENIQYF
TRBD2,16,TRBV5-1,-,TRBJ2-1,TGCGCCAGCAGCTTGGGGGGGACTAGCGAAAACAATGAGCAGTTCTTC,CASSLGGTSENNEQFF
-,13,TRBV7-3,-,TRBJ2-5,TGTGCCAGCAGCTTAACGGGAGGAGAGACCCAGTACTTC,CASSLTGGETQYF
TRBD2,16,TRBV5-1,-,TRBJ2-3,TGCGCCAGCAGGGAGGGTTATCGGGGGGTCACAGATACGCAGTATTTT,CASREGYRGVTDTQYF
TRBD2,19,TRBV5-1,-,TRBJ2-7,TGCGCCAGCAGCAGCTCTCTCGGGTTAGCGGGAGAAAGGGCCCTCGAGCAGTACTTC,CASSSSLGLAGERALEQYF
TRBD1,14,TRBV18,-,TRBJ1-1,TGTGCCAGCTCACCTCAGAACAGGGGACCTGAAGCTTTCTTT,CASSPQNRGPEAFF
-,14,TRBV7-9,-,TRBJ2-1,TGTGCCAGCAGCTCTGTGGTAAAAACGGATGAGCAGTTCTTC,CASSSVVKTDEQFF